A single sample gave rise to the 20 T cell receptor beta chains below, sequenced in a study of blood T cells in healthy people across ages (dated by TCRdb to between 2014 and 2017). The library was generated by 5' RACE. Sequencing was carried out with an Illumina HiSeq 2500. A second roughly 6 to 12 cycle PCR used a sample-barcoded 5' primer and a J-beta primer mix. The public reads were reprocessed in TCRdb via fastp at Q25 and MiXCR, keeping in-frame beta chains. Rows merge per CDR3 protein into single entries with the most common DNA and genes. The sample includes 800,000 to 950,000 distinct CDR3 sequences, with about 37% observed a single time. Of the sample, 10% to 15% is held by the ten largest clones. What was sequenced was blood. The source of these receptors is a man between 18 and 29 years old in good health.

Notes on this clonotype: A read error may explain this, as a much larger clone is one base away. The chain links TRBV4-1 to TRBJ2-5; the match to TRBD2 covers 12 bases. Per germline, CDR1 MGHRA and CDR2 YSYEKL. This CDR3 spans 14 amino acids. Germline trimming cut 4 bases from V and 11 bases from J; bases unmatched to any gene: 8. The CDR3 loop is CASSLRTSGIEQYF. The CDR3 DNA reads as TGCGCCAGCAGCCTCCGGACTAGCGGGATTGAGCAGTACTTC.

This clonotype was seen a handful of times. V gene TRBV7-9 combines with J gene TRBJ2-1; maybe TRBD1 (5 bases). The ends were cut back, 5 bases at V and 10 bases at J, with 21 bases in the middle. The germline V gene encodes CDR1 SEHNR and CDR2 FQNEAQ (reference sequence). The CDR3 spans 15 residues. CDR3 in DNA: TGTGCCAGCAGCCCTGAAAGGGGTGAGGCAACAGAGCAGTTCTTC. Its protein product is CASSPERGEATEQFF.

This chain links TRBV4-1 with TRBJ1-1, with D unresolved. The V gene's germline CDR1 is MGHRA and CDR2 YSYEKL. The CDR3 runs to 15 residues. Trimming shortened V by 3 bases and J by 1 base, and 12 bases separated the two germline ends. CDR3 in amino acids: CASSHPPDGNTEAFF. The CDR3 bases are TGCGCCAGCAGCCATCCCCCCGACGGGAACACTGAAGCTTTCTTT.

A few counts support this clonotype. The V gene is TRBV5-1, the J gene TRBJ1-1; 7 bases agree with TRBD1. Germline CDR1 reads SGHRS; CDR2 reads YFSETQ. CDR3 length equals 15 residues. V was pared by 3 bases and J by 6 bases, with 11 bases of the junction left unmatched. CDR3 in DNA: TGCGCCAGCAGCTCAGAACGAGACAGGGCCGCTGAAGCTTTCTTT. Translation gives CASSSERDRAAEAFF.

This clonotype was seen only once. The rearrangement links TRBV4-1 to TRBJ2-3; D might be TRBD1 or TRBD2, each matching 6 bases. The CDR3 loop spans 16 amino acids. Trimming took off 1 base at V and 3 bases at J, with 14 bases between the two ends. The V gene's germline CDR1 is MGHRA and CDR2 YSYEKL. The CDR3, as DNA: TGCGCCAGCAGCCAAGTAGGTCAAGGGGGGACAGATACGCAGTATTTT. Amino acid sequence: CASSQVGQGGTDTQYF.

This clonotype came up a few times. The genes are TRBV9 and TRBJ1-1; no clear D. CDR3 length equals 15 residues. Germline CDR1 reads SGDLS; CDR2 reads YYNGEE. V was cut by 0 bases and J by 3 bases, with 12 bases left in between. Here the CDR3 DNA reads TGTGCCAGCAGCGTAGCTGCCGACGTTGACACTGAAGCTTTCTTT. Translating gives CASSVAADVDTEAFF.

The chain joins TRBV20-1 to TRBJ1-6; TRBD1 aligns across 9 bases. From germline, CDR1 is DFQATT and CDR2 SNEGSKA (reference sequence). The V and J ends lost 0 bases and 8 bases, in that order; junction bases with no gene match: 5. The CDR3 totals 15 residues. The CDR3 loop reads CSARDRQGDYSPLHF. The CDR3 DNA is TGCAGTGCTAGAGACAGACAGGGGGATTATTCACCCCTCCACTTT.

This clonotype was observed a few times. The chain has TRBV7-2 and TRBJ2-3, with 7 positions matching TRBD1. From germline, CDR1 is SGHTA and CDR2 FQGNSA. The V gene end was trimmed by 4 bases and the J gene end by 2 bases; junction bases not matched to a gene: 6. The CDR3 extends over 15 amino acids. CDR3 loop: CASSSTGWLTDTQYF. For the CDR3, the DNA is TGTGCCAGCAGCTCGACAGGGTGGCTCACAGATACGCAGTATTTT.

The J gene is TRBJ1-4, the V gene TRBV20-1, with D hard to call. V was trimmed by 3 bases and J by 0 bases, leaving 23 bases between them. This CDR3 has 19 amino acids. The germline CDR1 and CDR2 sequences are DFQATT and SNEGSKA (reference sequence). In nucleotides, the CDR3 is TGCAGTGCTAGGGTACCGGCACAACACCTAGAAGCAACTAATGAAAAACTGTTTTTT. Translated, it gives CSARVPAQHLEATNEKLFF.

This clonotype was seen just once. This rearrangement joins TRBV18 to TRBJ2-4; 7 bases line up with TRBD1. Germline CDR1 reads KGHSH; CDR2 reads LQKENI. The CDR3 has 15 residues. The V and J ends lost 2 bases and 13 bases, in that order; junction bases with no gene match: 14. Written as DNA, the CDR3 is TGTGCCAGCTCACCAACAGGGGTAAGATACAATGAGCAGTACTTC. Translation gives CASSPTGVRYNEQYF.

The chain recombines TRBV10-3 with TRBJ2-5; D possibly uses TRBD1 or TRBD2 (5 bases each). With 8 bases removed from V and 1 base from J, the gap between germline ends came to 11 bases. Germline CDR1 ENHRY, CDR2 SYGVKD. The CDR3 sequence is 13 residues long. CDR3 nucleotide sequence: TGTGCCATCGGGGGACCAATCCAAGAGACCCAGTACTTC. This encodes CAIGGPIQETQYF.

Details on this clonotype: A much larger clone is a single base away; this may be a read error. The gene calls are TRBV5-1 and TRBJ2-3; no firm D call. This CDR3 has 14 residues. From germline, CDR1 is SGHRS and CDR2 YFSETQ. CDR3 region: CASSLATYTDTRYF. The CDR3 DNA reads TGCGCCAGCAGCTTGGCCACCTACACAGATACGCGGTATTTT. Full variable domain (outside the CDR3, taken from reference TRBV5-1 and TRBJ2-3): KAGVTQTPRYLIKTRGQQVTLSCSPISGHRSVSWYQQTPGQGLQFLFEYFSETQRNKGNFPGRFSGRQFSNSRSEMNVSTLELGDSALYLCASSLATYTDTRYFGPGTRLTVL.

This sequence joins TRBV7-9 and TRBJ1-5; D not certain. The V end lost 3 bases, the J end lost 7 bases, and 10 bases lay between the germline ends. From germline, CDR1 is SEHNR and CDR2 FQNEAQ (reference sequence). CDR3 length: 13 amino acids. Here the CDR3 reads CASSFREKQPQHF. The CDR3 DNA is TGTGCCAGCAGCTTCAGAGAGAAACAGCCCCAGCATTTT.

This chain uses TRBV28 with TRBJ2-1, with TRBD2 matching over 9 bases. From germline, CDR1 is MDHEN and CDR2 SYDVKM. This CDR3 spans 15 amino acids. V gave up 8 bases and J gave up 7 bases; unmatched junction bases: 12. In DNA form, the CDR3 reads TGTGCCAGCCTAGCGTGGGGCGGGAGGGGAAATGAGCAGTTCTTC. Protein product: CASLAWGGRGNEQFF.

There are a few counts of this clonotype. This chain uses TRBV21-1 with TRBJ1-4. TRBV21-1 is noted as a pseudogene. This CDR3 is 17 amino acids long. The CDR3 is CASSKECQPIVNEKLFF. CDR3 DNA: TGTGCCAGCAGCAAAGAGTGTCAGCCCATAGTTAATGAAAAACTGTTTTTT.

The rearrangement joins TRBV10-3 to TRBJ1-2, with D perhaps matching TRBD1 (5 bases). This CDR3 comprises 15 residues. The V end was cut by 3 bases, the J end by 0 bases, with 11 bases between. The V gene's germline CDR1 is ENHRY and CDR2 SYGVKD. For the CDR3, the DNA is TGTGCCATCAGTGAAGATGAGGGGCCTAACTATGGCTACACCTTC. Amino acids: CAISEDEGPNYGYTF.

The V gene is TRBV5-6, the J gene TRBJ1-1; D uncertain. Per the germline V gene, CDR1 is SGHDT and CDR2 is YYEEEE. Trimming left V 4 bases short and J 5 bases short, with 15 bases between. This CDR3 has 14 residues. The CDR3 loop reads CASSSRIGQTEAFF. The CDR3 DNA sequence: TGTGCCAGCAGCAGCCGTATCGGCCAGACTGAAGCTTTCTTT.

This clonotype appeared many times. The junction and the germline gene differ at one end; a read error may be behind it. The chain is built from TRBV7-9 and TRBJ2-5; D gene unclear. The germline V gene encodes CDR1 SEHNR and CDR2 FQNEAQ (reference sequence). The CDR3 sequence is 12 residues long. The DNA for the CDR3 is TGTGCCAGCAGTTTAGTTCGGGAGACCCAGTACTTC. Residues: CASSLVRETQYF.

This clonotype has just a few counts. The chain uses TRBV5-1 and TRBJ1-5, with 9 bases matching TRBD1. CDR3 size: 15 residues. The germline V gene has CDR1 SGHRS and CDR2 YFSETQ. Trimming at V came to 2 bases and at J to 6 bases, leaving 6 bases not matched to a gene. CDR3 region: CASSFTGGGGQPQHF. CDR3 DNA: TGCGCCAGCAGCTTCACAGGGGGCGGGGGTCAGCCCCAGCATTTT.

The rearrangement joins TRBV7-6 to TRBJ1-1; TRBD1 agrees at 9 bases. Germline V gene sequence: CDR1 SGHVS, CDR2 FNYEAQ. The J segment lost 5 bases and the V segment lost 3 bases, leaving 7 bases of the junction unmatched. The CDR3 totals 15 residues. CDR3 loop: CASSLGDRVGTEAFF. In DNA, the CDR3 is TGTGCCAGCAGCTTGGGGGACAGGGTGGGGACTGAAGCTTTCTTT.